This is a list of T cell receptor beta chains from one sample in a study of siplizumab effects on memory and regulatory T cells. Libraries were prepared by immunoSEQ multiplex PCR; TCRdb keeps only in-frame clonotypes and omits some of them. This table has roughly 100,000 clones, around 90% appearing once. The sequenced sample was CD4+ T cells sorted from blood. The receptors here all came from a human donor in good health. The CDR3 runs from the conserved cysteine through the conserved F or W. The D gene is left open where the match is weak. Rows give clone size only sometimes, using once, few, many, or a class for an expanded clone.

NA,NA,TRBJ1-1,TRBV5-1,CASRKDTGGTEAFF,TGCGCCAGCAGAAAAGATACAGGCGGCACTGAAGCTTTCTTT
NA,NA,TRBJ1-1,TRBV7-9,CASSLWGGVNTEAFF,TGTGCCAGCAGCTTGTGGGGCGGAGTGAACACTGAAGCTTTCTTT
NA,NA,TRBJ1-1,TRBV11-2,CASSFNQVNTEAFF,TGTGCCAGCAGCTTCAACCAGGTGAACACTGAAGCTTTCTTT
NA,NA,TRBJ2-3,TRBV6-1,CASSELSGTDTQYF,TGTGCCAGCAGTGAACTGAGTGGCACAGATACGCAGTATTTT
NA,NA,TRBJ2-7,TRBV2,CASSEFYEQYF,TGTGCCAGCAGTGAATTTTACGAGCAGTACTTC
NA,NA,TRBJ1-1,TRBV28,CASNGGKAFF,TGTGCCAGCAATGGCGGGAAAGCTTTCTTT
NA,NA,TRBJ1-2,TRBV16,CASSFDRRGYTF,TGTGCCAGCAGCTTCGACAGGCGGGGCTACACCTTC
TRBD2,once,TRBJ2-1,TRBV28,CASSEIAYRTSGNNEQFF,TGTGCCAGCTCGGAAATTGCATATCGGACTAGCGGGAATAATGAGCAGTTCTTC
NA,NA,TRBJ2-1,TRBV6-6,CASSYQFNEQFF,TGTGCCAGCAGTTACCAATTCAATGAGCAGTTCTTC
NA,NA,TRBJ1-2,TRBV27,CASSLSQGKGYYGYTF,TGTGCCAGCAGTTTATCGCAGGGTAAAGGCTACTATGGCTACACCTTC
NA,NA,TRBJ2-5,TRBV12-5,CASGLDVGTQYF,TGTGCTAGTGGTTTGGACGTGGGGACCCAGTACTTC
TRBD1,NA,TRBJ2-1,TRBV6-1,CASTPQGASYNEQFF,TGTGCCAGCACCCCACAGGGGGCCTCCTACAATGAGCAGTTCTTC
TRBD1,NA,TRBJ1-4,TRBV7-2,CASSPGQGRGATNEKLFF,TGTGCCAGCAGCCCGGGACAGGGTAGAGGGGCCACAAATGAAAAACTGTTTTTT